These T cell receptor beta chains were read from a single sample in a study of breast tumors, draining lymph nodes, adjacent tissues. TCRdb processed the multiplex PCR reads anew with MiXCR; each CDR3 protein has one entry. The table shows about 180,000 distinct CDR3 sequences, with about 30% occurring only once. The material sequenced was axillary lymph node tissue. The origin of the receptors is a female donor with breast cancer. Some clones in this sample may be carry-over from other donors' samples. CDR3s include the opening cysteine and the closing phenylalanine or tryptophan. A D gene is named only where the DNA matches it firmly. The size entry is marked missing in some rows and otherwise reads once, few, many or a size class.

v_call	j_call	clone_size	d_call	cdr3_nt	cdr3_aa
TRBV9	TRBJ2-1	few	NA	TGTGCCAGCAGCTCAGACAGCGGCTCCTACAATGAGCCGTTCTTC	CASSSDSGSYNEPFF
TRBV6-5	TRBJ1-6	many	NA	TGTGCCAGCAGTTACCGGGAGTACTTAGACAGCTCCTATAATTCACCCCTCCACTTT	CASSYREYLDSSYNSPLHF
TRBV19	TRBJ1-5	NA	NA	TGTGCCAGTAGTAGGGTGGGGGGCAAGCCCCAGCATTTT	CASSRVGGKPQHF
TRBV6-1	TRBJ2-3	NA	NA	TGTGCCAGCAGTCCGGGAGTGACAGATACGCAGTATTTT	CASSPGVTDTQYF
TRBV19	TRBJ1-5	once	NA	TGTGCCAGTAGCGGGGTTCTAGATCAGCCCCAGCATTTT	CASSGVLDQPQHF
TRBV6-4	TRBJ1-2	NA	NA	TGTGCCAGCAGTGACAGGGGACATGGCTACACCTTC	CASSDRGHGYTF
TRBV19	TRBJ1-1	few	TRBD1	TGTGCCAGTAGTATCCACAGGGGCAGGAACACTGAAGCTTTCTTT	CASSIHRGRNTEAFF
TRBV6-1	TRBJ2-3	many	TRBD1	TGTGCCACCCGGACAGGGTATTGGACTAACAGCACAGATACGCAGTATTTT	CATRTGYWTNSTDTQYF
TRBV6-6	TRBJ2-7	NA	NA	TGTGCCAGCAGTCAAGCACCGAGGGAGCAGTACTTC	CASSQAPREQYF
TRBV9	TRBJ2-2	NA	NA	TGTGCCAGCAGCGTAGGGCGAGCGGGGGAGCTGTTTTTT	CASSVGRAGELFF
TRBV10-2	TRBJ2-3	NA	NA	TGCGCCGGCAGACACCTAGCAGGGGGGCTCCAGAGGAGCACAGATACGCAGTATTTT	CAGRHLAGGLQRSTDTQYF